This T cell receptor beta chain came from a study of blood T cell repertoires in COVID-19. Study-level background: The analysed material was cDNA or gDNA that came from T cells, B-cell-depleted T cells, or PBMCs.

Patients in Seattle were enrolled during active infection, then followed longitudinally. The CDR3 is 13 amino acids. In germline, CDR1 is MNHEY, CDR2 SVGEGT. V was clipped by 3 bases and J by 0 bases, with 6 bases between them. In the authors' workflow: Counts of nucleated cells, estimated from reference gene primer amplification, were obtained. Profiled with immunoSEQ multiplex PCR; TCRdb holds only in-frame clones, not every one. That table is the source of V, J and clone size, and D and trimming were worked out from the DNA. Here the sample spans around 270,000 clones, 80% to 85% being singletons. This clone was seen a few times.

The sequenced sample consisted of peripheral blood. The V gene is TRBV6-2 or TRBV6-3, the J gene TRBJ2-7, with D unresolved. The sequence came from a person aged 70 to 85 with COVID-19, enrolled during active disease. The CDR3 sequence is CASSYSSSYEQYF. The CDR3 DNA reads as TGTGCCAGCAGTTATTCGAGCTCCTACGAGCAGTACTTC.